Listed here are 14 T cell receptor beta chains from one sample, sequenced in a study of neurological immune-mediated disorders. MiXCR, applied by TCRdb to the 5' RACE reads, yields one record per CDR3 protein. This table has 55,000 to 65,000 distinct CDR3 sequences, around 3.8% appearing once. Sequenced input: PBMCs. The receptors shown here come from a woman in her fifties or sixties with multiple sclerosis.

This clonotype has just a few counts. The chain carries TRBV6-2 or TRBV6-3 and TRBJ2-2; D not certain. The V gene lost 6 bases and the J gene lost 0 bases, with 11 bases spanning the gap. Germline CDR1 is MNHEY and CDR2 is SVGEGT. There are 15 residues in the CDR3. In DNA, the CDR3 is TGTGCCAGCAGCTCCCGGGCTACGAACACCGGGGAGCTGTTTTTT. Its translation: CASSSRATNTGELFF.

This clonotype was seen ten or more times. The chain couples TRBV3-1 to TRBJ1-5; D is unclear. The V gene's germline CDR1 is LGHDT and CDR2 YNNKEL (reference sequence). This CDR3 has 12 residues. V lost 4 bases and J 7 bases, leaving 8 bases between the germline ends. The CDR3 here is CASSPLGQPQHF. For the CDR3, the DNA is TGTGCCAGCAGCCCGCTGGGGCAGCCCCAGCATTTT.

This clonotype appeared many times. This chain connects TRBV7-2 to TRBJ1-6, with D perhaps matching TRBD1 (5 bases). This CDR3 region has 16 residues. Trimming left V 1 base short and J 3 bases short, with 10 bases between. Germline values: CDR1 SGHTA, CDR2 FQGNSA. In DNA form, the CDR3 reads TGTGCCAGCAGCTTAGACCAGACAGTCTATAATTCACCCCTCCACTTT. It translates to CASSLDQTVYNSPLHF.

This clonotype was detected many times. The chain recombines TRBV4-2 with TRBJ2-3; D unresolved. CDR3 length: 14 residues. Per the germline V gene, CDR1 is LGHNA and CDR2 is YNFKEQ. V shed 5 bases and J shed 4 bases, with 13 bases lying between them. The CDR3: CASSKVREPDTQYF. The CDR3 bases are TGTGCCAGCAGCAAAGTGCGAGAGCCAGATACGCAGTATTTT.

This clonotype was counted at least ten times. The rearrangement links TRBV29-1 to TRBJ1-2; D is uncertain. V lost 7 bases and J 5 bases, leaving 32 bases between the germline ends. This CDR3 comprises 18 residues. Germline lookup yields CDR1 SQVTM and CDR2 ANQGSEA. In nucleotides, the CDR3 is TGCAGCGCTTCGACGATACCTAGGGCGGCCGCCTCTGTTTATGGCTACACCTTC. This sequence encodes CSASTIPRAAASVYGYTF.

This clonotype was recorded many times. This chain uses TRBV15 with TRBJ1-1; no clear D gene. The CDR3 has 14 residues. V lost 5 bases and J 1 base, leaving 11 bases between the germline ends. The germline gives CDR1 LNHNV, CDR2 YYDKDF (reference sequence). This CDR3 reads CATSFRSGNTEAFF. The CDR3 DNA follows: TGTGCCACCAGCTTCCGGTCGGGGAACACTGAAGCTTTCTTT.

In its sample, this clonotype was seen many times. This chain joins TRBV5-1 and TRBJ2-3; D is possibly TRBD1 or TRBD2 (5 bases each). Deletions cut 4 bases from V and 2 bases from J, with 11 bases between. The CDR3 loop spans 14 amino acids. Germline V gives CDR1 SGHRS, CDR2 YFSETQ. CDR3 sequence reads: CASSGDGYTDTQYF. The CDR3 DNA sequence: TGCGCCAGCAGCGGGGACGGCTACACAGATACGCAGTATTTT. The full variable domain, completed using reference TRBV5-1 and TRBJ2-3, is KAGVTQTPRYLIKTRGQQVTLSCSPISGHRSVSWYQQTPGQGLQFLFEYFSETQRNKGNFPGRFSGRQFSNSRSEMNVSTLELGDSALYLCASSGDGYTDTQYFGPGTRLTVL.

The sample holds many counts of this clonotype. The rearrangement links TRBV7-9 to TRBJ1-2, with 8 nucleotides matching TRBD1. Per the germline V gene, CDR1 is SEHNR and CDR2 is FQNEAQ (reference sequence). Trimming at V came to 5 bases and at J to 4 bases, leaving 3 bases not matched to a gene. The CDR3 is 13 residues long. The CDR3 protein is CASSPTGAYGYTF. The CDR3 DNA is TGTGCCAGCAGCCCGACAGGGGCCTATGGCTACACCTTC.

This clonotype occurred many times. The CDR3 region has the DNA TGCAGCGTTCTACAGGGACCTGGGACTGAAGCTTTCTTT. Amino acid sequence: CSVLQGPGTEAFF. The chain joins TRBV29-1 to TRBJ1-1; D possibly corresponds to TRBD1 (6 bases). Germline CDR1 is SQVTM and CDR2 is ANQGSEA. The CDR3 covers 13 residues. V lost 5 bases and J lost 5, with 15 bases in between.

Of note for this clonotype: A much more abundant neighbour one base away suggests this may be a read error. This chain uses TRBV18 with TRBJ1-2, with D possibly matching TRBD1 (5 bases). The CDR3 spans 13 residues. The germline V gene encodes CDR1 KGHSH and CDR2 LQKENI. V was shortened by 4 bases and J by 5 bases, with 11 bases between the two germline ends. CDR3 in amino acids: CASSRRGRYGYTF. In DNA form, the CDR3 reads TGTGCCAGCTCACGAAGGGGTCGTTATGGCTACACCTTC.

This clonotype was recorded many times. This sequence joins TRBV20-1 and TRBJ2-5; D unclear. V was pared by 0 bases and J by 2 bases, with 13 bases between. The CDR3 runs 15 residues. Per the germline V gene, CDR1 is DFQATT and CDR2 is SNEGSKA (reference sequence). The CDR3: CSARDGAGDQETQYF. The CDR3 nucleotides read TGCAGTGCTAGAGATGGAGCAGGAGATCAAGAGACCCAGTACTTC.

The sample holds many counts of this clonotype. This rearrangement joins TRBV7-6 to TRBJ2-7; 9 bases match TRBD2. Germline trimming cut 2 bases from V and 4 bases from J; bases unmatched to any gene: 6. CDR1 is SGHVS, CDR2 FNYEAQ, per germline. The CDR3 sequence is 15 residues long. The CDR3 DNA is TGTGCCAGCAGCTTAAGTAGCGGGGGATATTACGAGCAGTACTTC. It encodes CASSLSSGGYYEQYF. The entire variable domain, with the rest obtained from reference TRBV7-6 and TRBJ2-7, is as follows: GAGVSQSPRYKVTKRGQDVALRCDPISGHVSLYWYRQALGQGPEFLTYFNYEAQQDKSGLPNDRFSAERPEGSISTLTIQRTEQRDSAMYRCASSLSSGGYYEQYFGPGTRLTVT.

Ten or more counts support this clonotype. The chain recombines TRBV20-1 with TRBJ2-1; a weak D match, TRBD2 (5 bases). CDR3 length: 15 residues. V was pared by 0 bases and J by 4 bases, with 13 bases between. The V gene's germline CDR1 is DFQATT and CDR2 SNEGSKA (reference sequence). The CDR3 DNA is TGCAGTGCTAGAGATTTCCGGGATTCTTACAATGAGCAGTTCTTC. The encoded protein is CSARDFRDSYNEQFF.

J is TRBJ1-1 and V is TRBV7-9; D ambiguous. The CDR3 extends over 14 amino acids. The germline gives CDR1 SEHNR, CDR2 FQNEAQ (reference sequence). V lost 5 bases to trimming and J lost 2 bases, with 12 bases between them. For the CDR3, the DNA is TGTGCCAGCAGCGACGCCCCAATTAACACTGAAGCTTTCTTT. This translates into CASSDAPINTEAFF.